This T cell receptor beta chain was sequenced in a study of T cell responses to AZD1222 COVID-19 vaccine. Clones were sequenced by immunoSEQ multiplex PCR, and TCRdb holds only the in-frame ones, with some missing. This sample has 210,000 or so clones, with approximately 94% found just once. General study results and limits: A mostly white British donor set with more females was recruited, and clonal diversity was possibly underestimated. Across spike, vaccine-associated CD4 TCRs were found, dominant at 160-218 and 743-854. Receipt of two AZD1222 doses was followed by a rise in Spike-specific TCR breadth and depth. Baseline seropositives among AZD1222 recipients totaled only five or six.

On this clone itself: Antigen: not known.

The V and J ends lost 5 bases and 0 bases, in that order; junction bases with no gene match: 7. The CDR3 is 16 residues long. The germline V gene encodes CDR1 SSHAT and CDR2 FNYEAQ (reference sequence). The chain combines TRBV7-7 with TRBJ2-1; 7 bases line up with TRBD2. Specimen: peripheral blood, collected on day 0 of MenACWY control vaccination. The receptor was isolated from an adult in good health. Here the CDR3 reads CASSPGRTVSYNEQFF. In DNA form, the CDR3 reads TGTGCCAGCAGCCCCGGGAGGACCGTCTCCTACAATGAGCAGTTCTTC.